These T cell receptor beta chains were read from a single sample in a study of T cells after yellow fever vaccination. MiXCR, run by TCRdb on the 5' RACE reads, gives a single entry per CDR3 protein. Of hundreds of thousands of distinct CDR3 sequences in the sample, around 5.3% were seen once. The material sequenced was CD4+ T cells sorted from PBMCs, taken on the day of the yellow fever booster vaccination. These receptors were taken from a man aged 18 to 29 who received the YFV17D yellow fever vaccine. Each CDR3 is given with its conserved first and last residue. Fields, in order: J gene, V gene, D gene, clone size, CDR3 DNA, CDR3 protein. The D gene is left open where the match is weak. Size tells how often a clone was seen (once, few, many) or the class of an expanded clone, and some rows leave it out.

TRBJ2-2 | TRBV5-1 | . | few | TGCGCCAGCAGCTTGGGCGCCAGGGGGAACACCGGGGAGCTGTTTTTT | CASSLGARGNTGELFF
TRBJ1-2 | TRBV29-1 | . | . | TGCAGCGTTTCCCCCGGGTCAGTCAACTATGGCTACACCTTC | CSVSPGSVNYGYTF
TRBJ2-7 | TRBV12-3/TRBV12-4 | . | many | TGTGCCAGCAGTCGGACAGTTCTTCGGAACGAGCAGTACTTC | CASSRTVLRNEQYF
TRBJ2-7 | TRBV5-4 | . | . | TGTGCCAGCAGCTTTACTGGAATGGTGGGCGAGCAGTACTTC | CASSFTGMVGEQYF
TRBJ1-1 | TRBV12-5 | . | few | TGTGCTAGTGGTTTGGTAGTCGGGGCGAACACTGAAGCTTTCTTT | CASGLVVGANTEAFF
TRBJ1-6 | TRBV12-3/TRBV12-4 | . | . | TGTGCCAGCAGCCGGACGGGAGCCCATCCACCGATTTCCTATAATTCACCCCTCCACTTT | CASSRTGAHPPISYNSPLHF
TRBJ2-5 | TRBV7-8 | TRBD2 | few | TGTGCCAGCAGCCCAGGGCTAGCGGGGCGATACCAAGAGACCCAGTACTTC | CASSPGLAGRYQETQYF
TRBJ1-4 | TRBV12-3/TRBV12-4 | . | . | TGTGCCAGCAGGGGACGTCTTAATGAAAAACTGTTTTTT | CASRGRLNEKLFF
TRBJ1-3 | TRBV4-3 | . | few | TGCGCCAGCAGCCAAGTGGAAGGGCGATACTCTGGAAACACCATATATTTT | CASSQVEGRYSGNTIYF
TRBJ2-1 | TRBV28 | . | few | TGTGCCAGCAGCCCCTCGTCCCAACAGGGCCTGGATGAGCAGTTCTTC | CASSPSSQQGLDEQFF
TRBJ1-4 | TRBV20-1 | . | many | TGCAGTGCGGATCGCCAGGAAAAACTGTTTTTT | CSADRQEKLFF
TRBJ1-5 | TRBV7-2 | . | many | TGTGCCAGCAGCTTAGACAGAAATCAGCCCCAGCATTTT | CASSLDRNQPQHF
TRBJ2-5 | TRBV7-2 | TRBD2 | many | TGTGCCAGCAGCATCAGGGCGGGGGGGACGGAGACCCAGTACTTC | CASSIRAGGTETQYF
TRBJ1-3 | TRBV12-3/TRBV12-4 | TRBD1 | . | TGTGCCAGCAGGGTCAACAGGGGCCCGGGAAACACCATATATTTT | CASRVNRGPGNTIYF
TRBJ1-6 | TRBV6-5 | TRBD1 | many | TGTGCCAGCAGTTGGGACAGGGAGTTCGGGCTCCACTTT | CASSWDREFGLHF
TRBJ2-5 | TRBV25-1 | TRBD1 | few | TGTGCCAGCAGTGCTGGGACAGGCGGCATACTGCCGGTTGAAGAGACCCAGTACTTC | CASSAGTGGILPVEETQYF